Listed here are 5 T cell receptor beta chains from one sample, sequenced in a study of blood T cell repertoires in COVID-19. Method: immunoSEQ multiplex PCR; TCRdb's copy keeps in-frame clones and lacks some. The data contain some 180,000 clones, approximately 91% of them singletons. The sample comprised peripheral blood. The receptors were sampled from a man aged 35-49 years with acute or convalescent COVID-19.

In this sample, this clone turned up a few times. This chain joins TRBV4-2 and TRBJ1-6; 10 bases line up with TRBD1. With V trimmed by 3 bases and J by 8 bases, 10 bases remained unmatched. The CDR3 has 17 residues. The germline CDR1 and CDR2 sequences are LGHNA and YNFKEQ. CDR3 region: CASSQIYDRGLYSPLHF. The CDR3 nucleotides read TGTGCCAGCAGCCAGATATATGACAGGGGGCTGTATTCACCCCTCCACTTT.

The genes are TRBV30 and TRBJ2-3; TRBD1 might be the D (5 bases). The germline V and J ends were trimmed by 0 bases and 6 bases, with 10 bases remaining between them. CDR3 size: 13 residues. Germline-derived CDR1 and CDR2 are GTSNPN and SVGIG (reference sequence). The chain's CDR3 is CAWSVPPGDTQYF. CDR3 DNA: TGTGCCTGGAGTGTACCTCCAGGGGATACGCAGTATTTT.

CDR3 region: CAWSVQGGNGSPLHF. The CDR3 DNA sequence: TGTGCCTGGAGTGTACAGGGAGGGAATGGTTCACCCCTCCACTTT. The gene calls are TRBV30 and TRBJ1-6; a possible D gene is TRBD1 (6 bases). Germline values: CDR1 GTSNPN, CDR2 SVGIG (reference sequence). The CDR3 is 15 residues long. Trimming took off 0 bases at V and 9 bases at J, with 15 bases between the two ends.

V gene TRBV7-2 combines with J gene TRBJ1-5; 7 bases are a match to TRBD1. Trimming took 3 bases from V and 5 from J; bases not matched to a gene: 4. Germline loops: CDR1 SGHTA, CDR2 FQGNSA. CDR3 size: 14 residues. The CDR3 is CASSLATGYQPQHF. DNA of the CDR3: TGTGCCAGCAGCTTGGCGACAGGGTATCAGCCCCAGCATTTT.

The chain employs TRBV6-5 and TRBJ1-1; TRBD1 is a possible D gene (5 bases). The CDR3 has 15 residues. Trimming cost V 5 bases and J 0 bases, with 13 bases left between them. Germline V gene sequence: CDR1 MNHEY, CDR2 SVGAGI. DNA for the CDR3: TGTGCCAGCAGTACAGGTCCCATTATGAACACTGAAGCTTTCTTT. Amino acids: CASSTGPIMNTEAFF.